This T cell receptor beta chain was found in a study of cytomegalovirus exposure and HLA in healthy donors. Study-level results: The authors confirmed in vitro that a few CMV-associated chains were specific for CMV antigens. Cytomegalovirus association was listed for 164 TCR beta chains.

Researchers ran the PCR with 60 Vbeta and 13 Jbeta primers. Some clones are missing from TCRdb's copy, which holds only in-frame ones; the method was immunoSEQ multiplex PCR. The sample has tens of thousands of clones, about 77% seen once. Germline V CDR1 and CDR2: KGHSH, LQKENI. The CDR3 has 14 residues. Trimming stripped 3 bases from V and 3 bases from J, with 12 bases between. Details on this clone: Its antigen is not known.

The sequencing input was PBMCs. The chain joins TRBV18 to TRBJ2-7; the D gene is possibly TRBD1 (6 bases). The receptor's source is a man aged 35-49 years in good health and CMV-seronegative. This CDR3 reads CASSPDRKNYEQYF. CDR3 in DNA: TGTGCCAGCTCACCTGACAGGAAAAACTACGAGCAGTACTTC.